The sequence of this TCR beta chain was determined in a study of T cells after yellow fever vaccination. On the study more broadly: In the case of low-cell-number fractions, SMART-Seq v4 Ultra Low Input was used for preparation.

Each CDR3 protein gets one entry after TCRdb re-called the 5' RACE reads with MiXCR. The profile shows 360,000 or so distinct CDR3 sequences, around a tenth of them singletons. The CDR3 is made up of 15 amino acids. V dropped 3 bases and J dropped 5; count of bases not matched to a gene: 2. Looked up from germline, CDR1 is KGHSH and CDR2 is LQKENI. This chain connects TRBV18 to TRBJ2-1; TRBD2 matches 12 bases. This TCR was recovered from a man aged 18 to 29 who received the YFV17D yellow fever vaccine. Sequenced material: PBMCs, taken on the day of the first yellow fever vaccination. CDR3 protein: CASSPRLAGDNEQFF. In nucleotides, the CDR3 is TGTGCCAGCTCACCCAGACTAGCGGGGGACAATGAGCAGTTCTTC.